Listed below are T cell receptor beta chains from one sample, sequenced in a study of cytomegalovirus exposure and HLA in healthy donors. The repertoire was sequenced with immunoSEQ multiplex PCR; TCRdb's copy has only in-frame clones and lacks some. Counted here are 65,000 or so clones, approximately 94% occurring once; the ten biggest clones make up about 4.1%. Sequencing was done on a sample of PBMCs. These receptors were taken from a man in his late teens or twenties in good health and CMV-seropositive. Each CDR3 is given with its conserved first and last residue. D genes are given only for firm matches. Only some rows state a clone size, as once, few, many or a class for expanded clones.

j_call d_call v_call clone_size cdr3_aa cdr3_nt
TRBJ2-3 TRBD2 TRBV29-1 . CSLSRTSGTDTQYF TGCAGCCTCTCTAGGACTAGCGGCACAGATACGCAGTATTTT
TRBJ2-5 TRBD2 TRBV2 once CASRGLAGGTQETQYF TGTGCCAGCAGGGGACTAGCGGGAGGCACTCAAGAGACCCAGTACTTC
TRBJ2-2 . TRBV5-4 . CASSLPAGLGTGELFF TGTGCCAGCAGCTTGCCCGCGGGACTCGGCACCGGGGAGCTGTTTTTT
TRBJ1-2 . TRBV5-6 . CASSLPGVHYGYTF TGTGCCAGCAGCTTGCCAGGGGTGCACTATGGCTACACCTTC
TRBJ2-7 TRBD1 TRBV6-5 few CASSYSGQGTYEQYF TGTGCCAGCAGTTACTCAGGACAGGGGACCTACGAGCAGTACTTC
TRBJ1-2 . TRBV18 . CASSPVGINGYTF TGTGCCAGCTCACCAGTCGGGATTAATGGCTACACCTTC
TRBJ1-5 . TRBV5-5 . CASSSDSRGAQHF TGTGCCAGCAGCTCCGACTCCCGGGGGGCCCAGCATTTT
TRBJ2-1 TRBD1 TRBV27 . CASTKGTGNNEQFF TGTGCCAGCACCAAGGGGACAGGGAACAATGAGCAGTTCTTC
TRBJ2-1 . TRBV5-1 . CASSPKDRLGLNEQFF TGCGCCAGCAGCCCGAAAGACAGGCTAGGTTTGAATGAGCAGTTCTTC
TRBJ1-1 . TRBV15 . CATSRDQGNTEAFF TGTGCCACCAGCAGGGATCAGGGGAACACTGAAGCTTTCTTT
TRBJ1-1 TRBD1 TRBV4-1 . CASSPGTGYTEAFF TGCGCCAGCAGCCCCGGGACAGGGTACACTGAAGCTTTCTTT
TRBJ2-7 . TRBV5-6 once CASSPGTASGWQYF TGTGCCAGCAGCCCCGGGACAGCAAGCGGGTGGCAGTACTTC
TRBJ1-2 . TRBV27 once CASSLSPGDGYTF TGTGCCAGCAGTTTATCTCCGGGGGATGGCTACACCTTC
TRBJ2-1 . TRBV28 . CASRPGRILRERSYNEQFF TGTGCCAGCAGGCCCGGCCGGATTCTCCGCGAGCGCTCCTACAATGAGCAGTTCTTC
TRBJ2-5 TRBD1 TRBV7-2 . CASSLGTGQETQYF TGTGCCAGCAGCTTAGGGACAGGGCAAGAGACCCAGTACTTC
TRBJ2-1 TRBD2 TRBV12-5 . CASGLVRGGSHNEQFF TGTGCTAGTGGTTTGGTACGGGGGGGTAGCCACAATGAGCAGTTCTTC
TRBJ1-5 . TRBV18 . CASSPQEGRAQPQHF TGTGCCAGCTCACCGCAGGAGGGTAGGGCTCAGCCCCAGCATTTT
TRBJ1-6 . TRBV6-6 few CASSPQAGGISPLHF TGTGCCAGCAGCCCCCAGGCGGGGGGCATTTCACCCCTCCACTTT
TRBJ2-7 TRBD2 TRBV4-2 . CASSQESGADEQYF TGTGCCAGCAGCCAAGAGAGCGGGGCTGACGAGCAGTACTTC
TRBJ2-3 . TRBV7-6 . CASSLAPEVSTDTQYF TGTGCCAGCAGCTTAGCTCCGGAGGTTAGCACAGATACGCAGTATTTT
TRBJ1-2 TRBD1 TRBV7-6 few CASSPGQGEGYTF TGTGCCAGCAGCCCCGGACAGGGGGAAGGCTACACCTTC
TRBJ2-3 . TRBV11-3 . CASSLVPPGSGTDTQYF TGTGCCAGCAGCTTAGTCCCCCCCGGGAGCGGAACAGATACGCAGTATTTT
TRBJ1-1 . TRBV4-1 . CASSHTGTTEAFF TGCGCCAGCAGCCATACAGGGACCACTGAAGCTTTCTTT
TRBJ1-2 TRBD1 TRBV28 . CASSSAGQAINYGYTF TGTGCCAGCAGTTCCGCCGGACAGGCGATTAACTATGGCTACACCTTC
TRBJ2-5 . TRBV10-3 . CAISEKAVPQGLGQETQYF TGTGCCATCAGTGAGAAGGCGGTCCCTCAGGGGTTGGGTCAAGAGACCCAGTACTTC
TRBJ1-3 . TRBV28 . CASISSGNTIYF TGTGCCAGCATTAGCTCTGGAAACACCATATATTTT
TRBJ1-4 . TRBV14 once CASSQGVGGRLGEKLFF TGTGCCAGCAGCCAAGGGGTCGGGGGGCGCCTTGGTGAAAAACTGTTTTTT
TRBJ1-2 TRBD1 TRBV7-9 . CASSLTHLGQGTFRGYTF TGTGCCAGCAGCCTGACACATCTCGGACAGGGGACCTTTCGTGGCTACACCTTC
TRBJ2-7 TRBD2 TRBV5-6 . CASSLMGLAYEQYF TGTGCCAGCAGCTTGATGGGACTAGCGTACGAGCAGTACTTC
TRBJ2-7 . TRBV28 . CASSSFGQGPDYEQYF TGTGCCAGCAGTTCCTTCGGGCAGGGCCCAGACTACGAGCAGTACTTC
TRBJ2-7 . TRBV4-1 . CASSQDSGGLPTYEQYF TGCGCCAGCAGCCAAGATTCGGGCGGACTACCAACCTACGAGCAGTACTTC
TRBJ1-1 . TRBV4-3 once CASSQVPGGDAFF TGCGCCAGCAGCCAAGTGCCGGGGGGCGACGCTTTCTTT
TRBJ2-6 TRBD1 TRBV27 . CASSLGRDRGSGANVLTF TGTGCCAGCAGTTTAGGCCGGGACAGGGGCTCTGGGGCCAACGTCCTGACTTTC
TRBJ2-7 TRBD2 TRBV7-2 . CASSSGLAGVYEQYF TGTGCCAGCAGCTCGGGACTAGCGGGAGTCTACGAGCAGTACTTC
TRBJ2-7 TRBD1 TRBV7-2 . CASSSSTGDYEQYF TGTGCCAGCAGCTCTTCGACAGGGGACTACGAGCAGTACTTC
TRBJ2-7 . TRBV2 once CASRPGQSWVEQYF TGTGCCAGCAGACCGGGACAATCATGGGTCGAGCAGTACTTC
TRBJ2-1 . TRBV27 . CASSLSASNEQFF TGTGCCAGCAGTTTAAGTGCGTCCAATGAGCAGTTCTTC